The T cell receptor (beta chain) described here comes from a study of cytomegalovirus exposure and HLA in healthy donors. Regarding the study as a whole: A missense DCLRE1C variant was associated with V- and J-gene trimming of TCR beta chains in a later analysis, and an independent cohort replicated the association. Through in vitro validation, a few CMV-associated chains were shown to be specific for CMV antigens.

The CDR3 covers 13 residues. Trimming removed 7 bases from V and 10 bases from J, with 14 bases in between. Germline lookup yields CDR1 MNHNY and CDR2 SVGAGI (reference sequence). Details on this clone: What it recognizes is unknown. Other DNA sequences in the sample encode the same CDR3.

PCR amplification relied on 60 Vbeta primers (plus 13 Jbeta primers). The method was immunoSEQ multiplex PCR; TCRdb's version includes in-frame clones alone and lacks a portion of them. This sample carries roughly 200,000 clones, about 80% of them seen once, and the ten largest clones take roughly 0.64%. Sequences were obtained from PBMCs. This receptor was identified in a woman aged 40 to 50 in good health and CMV-seronegative. The chain recombines TRBV6-6 with TRBJ1-6, with D perhaps TRBD1 (5 bases). In nucleotides, the CDR3 is TGTGCCAGCATCGGGCAGGGAACATCACCCCTCCACTTT. Protein: CASIGQGTSPLHF.